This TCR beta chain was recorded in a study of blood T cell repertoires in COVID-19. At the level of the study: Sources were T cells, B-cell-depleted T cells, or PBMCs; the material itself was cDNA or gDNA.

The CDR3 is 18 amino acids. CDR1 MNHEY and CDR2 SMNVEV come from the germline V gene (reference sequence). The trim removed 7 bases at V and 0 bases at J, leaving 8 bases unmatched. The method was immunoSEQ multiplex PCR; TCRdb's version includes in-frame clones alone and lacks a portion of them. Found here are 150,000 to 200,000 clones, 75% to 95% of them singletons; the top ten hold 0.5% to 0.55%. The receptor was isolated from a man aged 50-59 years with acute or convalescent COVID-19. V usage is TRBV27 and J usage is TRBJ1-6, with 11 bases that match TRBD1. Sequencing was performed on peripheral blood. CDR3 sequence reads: CASTPGTGGSSYNSPLHF. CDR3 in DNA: TGTGCCAGCACCCCCGGGACAGGGGGGAGCTCCTATAATTCACCCCTCCACTTT.